The T cell receptor (beta chain) described here comes from a study of T-cell reconstitution after alpha-beta-depleted transplantation in children. As it was prepared, the TCRbeta library received unique molecular identifiers. TCRdb re-derived calls from the PCR reads in MiXCR, one entry per CDR3 protein. The top ten hold 14% of the sample, which has around 500,000 distinct CDR3 sequences, about 21% seen once. A remark on this clonotype: Its cognate antigen is unknown.

Findings of the study overall: Several hundred rapidly expanded clones from non-depleted graft cells reportedly supplied alpha-beta T cells about two months post-transplant. Recipient T cells and thymic progenitors that survived gave rise to the high TCRbeta diversity observed at day 60 in some patients. Once a year had passed after transplant, T-cell counts and diversity came mostly from newly produced T cells.

The CDR3 runs to 14 residues. Germline V gives CDR1 SGHNT, CDR2 YYREEE (reference sequence). Trimming shortened V by 0 bases and J by 3 bases, and 9 bases separated the two germline ends. V usage is TRBV5-4 and J usage is TRBJ1-1; unclear D gene. This TCR derives from a boy under two years old who had a stem cell transplant for acute myeloid leukemia, so the T cells may come from the graft donor. The sequenced sample was PBMCs, mostly from graft donor cells, obtained 360 days after TCRalphabeta/CD19-depleted stem cell transplant. The CDR3 here is CASSLGHSDTEAFF. The CDR3 DNA follows: TGTGCCAGCAGCTTGGGACATAGCGACACTGAAGCTTTCTTT.